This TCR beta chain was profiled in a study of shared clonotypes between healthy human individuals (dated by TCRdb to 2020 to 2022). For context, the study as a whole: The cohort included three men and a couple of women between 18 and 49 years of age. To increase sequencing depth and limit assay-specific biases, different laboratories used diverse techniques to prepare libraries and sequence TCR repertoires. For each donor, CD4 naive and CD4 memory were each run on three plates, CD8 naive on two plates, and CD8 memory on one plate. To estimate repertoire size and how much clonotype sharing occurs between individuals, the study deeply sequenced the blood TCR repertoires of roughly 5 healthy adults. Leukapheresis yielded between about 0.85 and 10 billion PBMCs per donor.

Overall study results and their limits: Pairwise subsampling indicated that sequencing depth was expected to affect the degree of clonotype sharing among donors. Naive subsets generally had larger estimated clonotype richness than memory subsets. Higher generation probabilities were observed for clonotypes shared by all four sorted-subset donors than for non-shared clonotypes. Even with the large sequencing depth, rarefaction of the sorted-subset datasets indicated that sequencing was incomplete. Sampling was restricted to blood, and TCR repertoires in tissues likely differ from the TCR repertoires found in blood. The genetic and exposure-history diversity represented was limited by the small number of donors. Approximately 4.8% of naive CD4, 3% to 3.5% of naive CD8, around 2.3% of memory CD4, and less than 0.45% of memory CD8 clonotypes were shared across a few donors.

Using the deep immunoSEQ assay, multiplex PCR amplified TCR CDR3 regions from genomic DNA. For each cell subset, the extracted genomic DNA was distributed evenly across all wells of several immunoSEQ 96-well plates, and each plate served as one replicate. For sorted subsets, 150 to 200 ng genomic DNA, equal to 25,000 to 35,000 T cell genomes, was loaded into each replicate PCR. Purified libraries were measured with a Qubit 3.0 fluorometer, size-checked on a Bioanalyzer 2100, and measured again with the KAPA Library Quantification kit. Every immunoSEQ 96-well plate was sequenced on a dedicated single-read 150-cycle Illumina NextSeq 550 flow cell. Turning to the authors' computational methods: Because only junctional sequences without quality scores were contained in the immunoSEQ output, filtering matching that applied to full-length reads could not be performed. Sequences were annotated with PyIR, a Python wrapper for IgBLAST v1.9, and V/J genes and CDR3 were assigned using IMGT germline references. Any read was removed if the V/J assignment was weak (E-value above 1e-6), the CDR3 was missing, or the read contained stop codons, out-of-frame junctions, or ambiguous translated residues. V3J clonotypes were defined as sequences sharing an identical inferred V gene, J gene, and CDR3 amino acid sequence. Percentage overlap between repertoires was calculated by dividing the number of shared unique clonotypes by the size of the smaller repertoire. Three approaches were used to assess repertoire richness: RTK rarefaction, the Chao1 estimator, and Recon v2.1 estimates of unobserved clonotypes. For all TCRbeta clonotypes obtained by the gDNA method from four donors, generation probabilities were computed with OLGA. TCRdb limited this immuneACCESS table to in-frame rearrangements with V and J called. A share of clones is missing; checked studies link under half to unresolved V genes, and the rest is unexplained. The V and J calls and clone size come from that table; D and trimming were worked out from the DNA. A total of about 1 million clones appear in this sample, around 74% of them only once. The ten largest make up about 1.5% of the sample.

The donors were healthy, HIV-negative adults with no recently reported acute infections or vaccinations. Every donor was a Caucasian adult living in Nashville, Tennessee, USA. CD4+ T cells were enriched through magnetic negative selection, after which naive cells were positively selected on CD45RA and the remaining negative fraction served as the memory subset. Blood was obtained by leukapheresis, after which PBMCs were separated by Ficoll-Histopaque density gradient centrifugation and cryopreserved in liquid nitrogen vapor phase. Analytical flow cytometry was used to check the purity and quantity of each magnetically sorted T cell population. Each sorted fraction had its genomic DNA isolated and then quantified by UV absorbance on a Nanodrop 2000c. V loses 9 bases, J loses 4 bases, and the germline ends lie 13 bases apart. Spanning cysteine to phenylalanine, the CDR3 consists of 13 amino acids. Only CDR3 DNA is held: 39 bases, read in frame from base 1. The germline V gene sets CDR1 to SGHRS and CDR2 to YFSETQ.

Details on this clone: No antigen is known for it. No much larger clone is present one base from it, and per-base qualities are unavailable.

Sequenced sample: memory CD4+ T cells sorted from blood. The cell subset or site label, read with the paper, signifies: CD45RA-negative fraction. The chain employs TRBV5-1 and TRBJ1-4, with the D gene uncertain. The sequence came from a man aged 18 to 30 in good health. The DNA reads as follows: TGCGCCAATACGGACGGCCTTAATGAAAAACTGTTTTTT. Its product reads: CANTDGLNEKLFF. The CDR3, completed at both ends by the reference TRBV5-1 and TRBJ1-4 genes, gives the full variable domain KAGVTQTPRYLIKTRGQQVTLSCSPISGHRSVSWYQQTPGQGLQFLFEYFSETQRNKGNFPGRFSGRQFSNSRSEMNVSTLELGDSALYLCANTDGLNEKLFFGSGTQLSVL.